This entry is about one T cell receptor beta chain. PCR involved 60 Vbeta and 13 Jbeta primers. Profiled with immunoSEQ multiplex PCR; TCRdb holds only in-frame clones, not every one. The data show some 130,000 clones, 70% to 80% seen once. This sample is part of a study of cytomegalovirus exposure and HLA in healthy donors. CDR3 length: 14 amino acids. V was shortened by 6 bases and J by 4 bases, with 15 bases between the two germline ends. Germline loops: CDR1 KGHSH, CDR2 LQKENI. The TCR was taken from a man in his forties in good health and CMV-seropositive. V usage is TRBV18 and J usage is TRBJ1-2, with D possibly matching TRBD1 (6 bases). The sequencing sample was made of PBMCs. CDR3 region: CASSPGQSGYGYTF. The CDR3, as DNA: TGTGCCAGCTCGCCAGGACAGTCTGGCTATGGCTACACCTTC.